This T cell receptor (beta chain) was documented in a study of human T cells and chemical hapten exposure. MiXCR, run by TCRdb on the RACE reads, gives a single entry per CDR3 protein. The table includes under 65,000 distinct CDR3 sequences, around 9.3% detected once. This clonotype was seen repeatedly, ten times or more. The time point was: patch test 1, 2 weeks after DPC sensitization. The treatment: therapeutic diphenylcyclopropenone sensitization with weekly scalp DPC. The J segment lost 2 bases and the V segment lost 6 bases, leaving 7 bases of the junction unmatched. Germline CDR1 is DFQATT and CDR2 is SNEGSKA (reference sequence). The CDR3 has 15 amino acids.

Specimen: whole blood, collected in connection with sensitization to the hapten diphenylcyclopropenone (DPC). This TCR derives from a woman aged 50 to 60 with alopecia areata. Some clones in this sample may be carry-over from other donors' samples. The chain links TRBV20-1 to TRBJ2-7, with 13 bases aligning to TRBD2. In DNA form, the CDR3 reads TGCAGTGCCCAGGGGACTAGCGGGAACACCTACGAGCAGTACTTC. Amino acid sequence: CSAQGTSGNTYEQYF.